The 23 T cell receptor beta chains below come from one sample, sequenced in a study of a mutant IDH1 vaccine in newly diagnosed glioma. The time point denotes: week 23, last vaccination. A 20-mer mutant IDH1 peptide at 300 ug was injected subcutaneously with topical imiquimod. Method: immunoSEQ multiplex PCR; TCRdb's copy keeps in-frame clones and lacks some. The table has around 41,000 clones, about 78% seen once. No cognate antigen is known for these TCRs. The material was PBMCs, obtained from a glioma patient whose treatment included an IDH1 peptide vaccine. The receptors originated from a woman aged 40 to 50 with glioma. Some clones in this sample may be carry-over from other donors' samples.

The CDR3 nucleotides read TGCGCCAGCAGCTCAGTCAGGGGGCAAGGAGATACGCAGTATTTT. Translated, it gives CASSSVRGQGDTQYF. This chain joins TRBV5-1 and TRBJ2-3; 8 nucleotides align to TRBD1. With 3 bases clipped from V and 5 bases from J, the junction kept 8 bases outside the gene matches. CDR1 and CDR2 from the germline V gene are SGHRS and YFSETQ. The CDR3 loop spans 15 amino acids.

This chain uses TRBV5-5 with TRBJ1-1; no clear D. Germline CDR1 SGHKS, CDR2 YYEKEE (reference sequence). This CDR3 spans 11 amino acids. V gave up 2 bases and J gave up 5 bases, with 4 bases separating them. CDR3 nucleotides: TGTGCCAGCAGCTTAACAACTGAAGCTTTCTTT. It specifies CASSLTTEAFF.

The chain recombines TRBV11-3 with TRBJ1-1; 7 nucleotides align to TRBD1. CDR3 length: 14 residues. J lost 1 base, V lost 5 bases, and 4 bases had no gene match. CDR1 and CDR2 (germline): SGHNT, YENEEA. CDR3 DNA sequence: TGTGCCAGCAGCCAGACAGGGACGAACACTGAAGCTTTCTTT. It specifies CASSQTGTNTEAFF.

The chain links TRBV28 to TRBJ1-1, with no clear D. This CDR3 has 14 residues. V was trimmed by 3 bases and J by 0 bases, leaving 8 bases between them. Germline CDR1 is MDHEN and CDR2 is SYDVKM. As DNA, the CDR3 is TGTGCCAGCAGTTTCGACACGATGAACACTGAAGCTTTCTTT. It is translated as CASSFDTMNTEAFF. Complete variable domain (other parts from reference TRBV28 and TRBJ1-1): DVKVTQSSRYLVKRTGEKVFLECVQDMDHENMFWYRQDPGLGLRLIYFSYDVKMKEKGDIPEGYSVSREKKERFSLILESASTNQTSMYLCASSFDTMNTEAFFGQGTRLTVV.

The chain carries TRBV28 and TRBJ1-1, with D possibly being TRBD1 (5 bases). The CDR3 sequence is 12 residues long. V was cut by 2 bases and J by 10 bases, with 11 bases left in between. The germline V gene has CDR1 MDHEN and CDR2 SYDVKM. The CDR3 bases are TGTGCCAGCAGTTTAGAGTTAGGGACAGCTTTCTTT. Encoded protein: CASSLELGTAFF.

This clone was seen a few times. This CDR3 is CASSSTGNSPLHF. The CDR3 DNA sequence: TGTGCCAGCAGCTCGACCGGAAATTCACCCCTCCACTTT. This rearrangement joins TRBV7-3 to TRBJ1-6; D is undetermined. The CDR3 has 13 residues. The V gene's germline CDR1 is SGHTA and CDR2 FQGTGA. Trimming pared 4 bases from V and 7 bases from J, leaving 8 bases between.

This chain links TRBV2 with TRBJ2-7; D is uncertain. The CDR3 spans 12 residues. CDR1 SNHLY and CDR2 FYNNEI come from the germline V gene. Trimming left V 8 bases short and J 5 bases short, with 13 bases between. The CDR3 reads CASRGKVHEQYF. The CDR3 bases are TGTGCCAGCCGAGGAAAGGTGCACGAGCAGTACTTC.

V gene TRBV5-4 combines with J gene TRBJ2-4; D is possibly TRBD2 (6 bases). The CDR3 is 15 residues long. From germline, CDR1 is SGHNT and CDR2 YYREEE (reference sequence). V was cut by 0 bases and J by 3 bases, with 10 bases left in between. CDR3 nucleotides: TGTGCCAGCAGCTTGGGCGGGGTGGACAAAAACATTCAGTACTTC. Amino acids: CASSLGGVDKNIQYF.

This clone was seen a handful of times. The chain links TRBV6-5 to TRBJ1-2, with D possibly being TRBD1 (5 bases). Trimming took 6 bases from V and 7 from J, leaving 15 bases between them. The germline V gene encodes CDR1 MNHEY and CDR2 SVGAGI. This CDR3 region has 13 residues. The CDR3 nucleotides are TGTGCCAGCAGCCCCCCCGGGCAGGGTGGCTACACCTTC. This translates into CASSPPGQGGYTF.

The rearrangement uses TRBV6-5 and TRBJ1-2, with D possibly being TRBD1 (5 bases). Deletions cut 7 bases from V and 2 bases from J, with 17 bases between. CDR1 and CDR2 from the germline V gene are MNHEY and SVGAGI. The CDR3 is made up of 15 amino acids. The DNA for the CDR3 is TGTGCCAGCACCCGTCGGGGGAACCTAAACTATGGCTACACCTTC. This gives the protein CASTRRGNLNYGYTF.

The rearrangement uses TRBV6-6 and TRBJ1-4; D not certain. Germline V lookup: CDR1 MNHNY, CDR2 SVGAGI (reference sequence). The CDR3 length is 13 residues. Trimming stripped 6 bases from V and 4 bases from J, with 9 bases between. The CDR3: CASREGINEKLFF. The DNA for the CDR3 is TGTGCCAGCAGGGAAGGGATTAATGAAAAACTGTTTTTT.

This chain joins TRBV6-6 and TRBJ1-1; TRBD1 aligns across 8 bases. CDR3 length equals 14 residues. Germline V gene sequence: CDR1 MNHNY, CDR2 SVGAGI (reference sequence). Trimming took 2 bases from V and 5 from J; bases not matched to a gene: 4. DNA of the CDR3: TGTGCCAGCAGTTACGACAGGGGAGGAACTGAAGCTTTCTTT. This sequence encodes CASSYDRGGTEAFF.

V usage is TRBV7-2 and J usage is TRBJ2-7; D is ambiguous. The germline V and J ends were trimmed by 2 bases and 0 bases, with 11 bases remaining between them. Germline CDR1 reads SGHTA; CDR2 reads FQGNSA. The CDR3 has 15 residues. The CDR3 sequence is CASSLTPFSSYEQYF. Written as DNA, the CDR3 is TGTGCCAGCAGCTTAACTCCCTTCAGCTCCTACGAGCAGTACTTC.

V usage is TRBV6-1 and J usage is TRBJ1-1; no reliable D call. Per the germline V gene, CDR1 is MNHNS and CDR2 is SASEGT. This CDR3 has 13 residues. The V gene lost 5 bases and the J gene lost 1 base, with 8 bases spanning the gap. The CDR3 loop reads CASSRPQNTEAFF. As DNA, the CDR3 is TGTGCCAGCAGTAGACCCCAGAACACTGAAGCTTTCTTT.

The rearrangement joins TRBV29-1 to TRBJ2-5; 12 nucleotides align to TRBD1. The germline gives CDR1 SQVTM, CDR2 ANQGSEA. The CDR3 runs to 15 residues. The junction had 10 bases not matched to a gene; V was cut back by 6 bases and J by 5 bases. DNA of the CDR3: TGCAGCGTCTCCGTTGGGACAGGGGGCAGGGAGACCCAGTACTTC. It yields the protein CSVSVGTGGRETQYF. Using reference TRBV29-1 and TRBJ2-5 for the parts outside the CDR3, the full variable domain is SAVISQKPSRDICQRGTSLTIQCQVDSQVTMMFWYRQQPGQSLTLIATANQGSEATYESGFVIDKFPISRPNLTFSTLTVSNMSPEDSSIYLCSVSVGTGGRETQYFGPGTRLLVL.

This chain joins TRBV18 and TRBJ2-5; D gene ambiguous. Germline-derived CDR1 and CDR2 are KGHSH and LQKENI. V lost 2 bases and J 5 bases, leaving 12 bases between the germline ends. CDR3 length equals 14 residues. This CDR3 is CASSPWAVRETQYF. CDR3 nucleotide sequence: TGTGCCAGCTCACCATGGGCAGTTCGGGAGACCCAGTACTTC.

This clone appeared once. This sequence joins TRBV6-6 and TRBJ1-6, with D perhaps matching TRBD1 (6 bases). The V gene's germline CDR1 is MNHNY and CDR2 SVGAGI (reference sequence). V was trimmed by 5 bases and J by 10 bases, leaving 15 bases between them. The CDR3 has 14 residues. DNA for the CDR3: TGTGCCAGCAGTGGAGACAGGCTGGGCTCACCCCTCCACTTT. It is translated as CASSGDRLGSPLHF.

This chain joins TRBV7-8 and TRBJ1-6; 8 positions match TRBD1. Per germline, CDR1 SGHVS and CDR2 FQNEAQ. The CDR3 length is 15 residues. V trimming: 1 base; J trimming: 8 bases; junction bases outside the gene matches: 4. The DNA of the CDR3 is TGTGCCAGCAGCTTAGGGACAGGGTACGATTCACCCCTCCACTTT. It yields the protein CASSLGTGYDSPLHF.

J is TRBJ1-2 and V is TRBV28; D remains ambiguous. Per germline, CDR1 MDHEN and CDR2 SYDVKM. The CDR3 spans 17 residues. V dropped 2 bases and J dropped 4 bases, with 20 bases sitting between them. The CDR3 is CASSLPPAFVKVYGYTF. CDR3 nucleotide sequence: TGTGCCAGCAGTTTACCCCCTGCGTTTGTCAAGGTCTATGGCTACACCTTC.

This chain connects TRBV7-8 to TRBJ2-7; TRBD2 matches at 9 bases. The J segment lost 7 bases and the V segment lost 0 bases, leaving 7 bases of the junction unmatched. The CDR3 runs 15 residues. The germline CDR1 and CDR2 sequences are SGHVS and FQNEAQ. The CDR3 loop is CASSLAVAGVEEQYF. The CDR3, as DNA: TGTGCCAGCAGCTTAGCGGTAGCGGGAGTGGAAGAGCAGTACTTC.

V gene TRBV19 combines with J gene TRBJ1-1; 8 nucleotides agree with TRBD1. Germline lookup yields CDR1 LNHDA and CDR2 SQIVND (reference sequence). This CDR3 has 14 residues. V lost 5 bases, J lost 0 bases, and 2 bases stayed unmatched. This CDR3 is CASSSTGVNTEAFF. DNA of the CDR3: TGTGCCAGTAGTTCGACAGGGGTGAACACTGAAGCTTTCTTT.

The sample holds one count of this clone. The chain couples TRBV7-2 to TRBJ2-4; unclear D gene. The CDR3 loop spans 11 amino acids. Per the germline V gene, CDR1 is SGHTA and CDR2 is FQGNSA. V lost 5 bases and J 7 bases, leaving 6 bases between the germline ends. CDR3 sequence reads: CASSPQNIQYF. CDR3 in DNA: TGTGCCAGCAGCCCCCAGAACATTCAGTACTTC.

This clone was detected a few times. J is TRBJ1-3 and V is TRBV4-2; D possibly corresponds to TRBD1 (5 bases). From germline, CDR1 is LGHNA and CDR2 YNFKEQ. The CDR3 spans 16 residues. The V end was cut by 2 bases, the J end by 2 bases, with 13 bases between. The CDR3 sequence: CASSQTLGATGNTIYF. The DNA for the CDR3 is TGTGCCAGCAGCCAAACCCTCGGGGCGACTGGAAACACCATATATTTT.